The 18 T cell receptor beta chains below were found in one sample sequenced in a study of T cell repertoires in ileal Crohn's disease. Documented time point: neoterminal ileum biopsy at postoperative endoscopy, about 6 months after surgery. Data came from immunoSEQ multiplex PCR; TCRdb stores just in-frame clones and leaves some out. The table lists some 700 clones, around 93% of them singletons. Sequencing was done on a sample of ileal tissue. The receptors originated from an adult with Crohn's disease.

V and J are TRBV11-2 and TRBJ2-5, with D unresolved. V lost 0 bases, J lost 0 bases, and 8 bases lay in between. The CDR3 length is 15 residues. Looked up from germline, CDR1 is SGHAT and CDR2 is FQNNGV. The CDR3 protein is CASSLDGEYQETQYF. For the CDR3, the DNA is TGTGCCAGCAGCTTAGATGGCGAGTACCAAGAGACCCAGTACTTC. Supplemented by reference TRBV11-2 and TRBJ2-5, the full variable domain reads EAGVAQSPRYKIIEKRQSVAFWCNPISGHATLYWYQQILGQGPKLLIQFQNNGVVDDSQLPKDRFSAERLKGVDSTLKIQPAKLEDSAVYLCASSLDGEYQETQYFGPGTRLLVL.

The chain links TRBV6-1 to TRBJ1-4; TRBD1 is a possible D gene (5 bases). Germline assignment: CDR1 MNHNS and CDR2 SASEGT. This CDR3 is 18 amino acids long. V was clipped by 1 base and J by 4 bases, with 19 bases between them. CDR3 coding DNA: TGTGCCAGCAGTGAAGGGGGATGGGGGACCGGGCATAATGAAAAACTGTTTTTT. Protein sequence: CASSEGGWGTGHNEKLFF.

J is TRBJ2-1 and V is TRBV7-9; 7 bases are a match to TRBD2. The CDR3 runs 15 residues. Germline V gives CDR1 SEHNR, CDR2 FQNEAQ (reference sequence). With 1 base clipped from V and 5 bases from J, the junction kept 5 bases outside the gene matches. Here the CDR3 DNA reads TGTGCCAGCAGCTTAGGGCGGGAGAGGGACAATGAGCAGTTCTTC. It is translated as CASSLGRERDNEQFF.

The chain links TRBV11-2 to TRBJ2-5; perhaps TRBD1 as D (6 bases). Germline CDR1 reads SGHAT; CDR2 reads FQNNGV. The CDR3 runs to 14 residues. Between the trimmed V and J ends, which lost 1 base and 5 bases, there was a span of 11 bases. CDR3 DNA: TGTGCCAGCAGCTTAGGCTGGGGGCGGGAGACCCAGTACTTC. Residues: CASSLGWGRETQYF. Filled out from reference TRBV11-2 and TRBJ2-5, the complete variable domain reads EAGVAQSPRYKIIEKRQSVAFWCNPISGHATLYWYQQILGQGPKLLIQFQNNGVVDDSQLPKDRFSAERLKGVDSTLKIQPAKLEDSAVYLCASSLGWGRETQYFGPGTRLLVL.

This clone was counted once. The CDR3 reads CASSVEPGNTIYF. The CDR3 DNA follows: TGTGCCAGCAGCGTAGAACCTGGAAACACCATATATTTT. The rearrangement joins TRBV9 to TRBJ1-3; no firm D call. CDR1 is SGDLS, CDR2 YYNGEE, per germline. V was cut by 0 bases and J by 2 bases, with 3 bases left in between. The CDR3 is 13 amino acids.

This chain joins TRBV29-1 and TRBJ2-7; TRBD1 is a possible D gene (6 bases). The V gene's germline CDR1 is SQVTM and CDR2 ANQGSEA. The CDR3 has 12 amino acids. V was pared by 4 bases and J by 4 bases, with 11 bases between. CDR3 nucleotides: TGCAGCGTTGGGCAGGGGTCTTACGAGCAGTACTTC. Protein: CSVGQGSYEQYF.

The chain has TRBV6-5 and TRBJ2-4; 11 nucleotides line up with TRBD2. The trim removed 6 bases at V and 0 bases at J, leaving 1 base unmatched. In germline, CDR1 is MNHEY, CDR2 SVGAGI. CDR3 length: 15 amino acids. CDR3 bases: TGTGCCAGCAGCGGACTAGCGGGAGCCAAAAACATTCAGTACTTC. Its protein product is CASSGLAGAKNIQYF.

V gene TRBV19 combines with J gene TRBJ2-6; D is possibly TRBD1 or TRBD2 (5 bases each). The length of the CDR3 is 18 residues. Germline CDR1 is LNHDA and CDR2 is SQIVND (reference sequence). With 3 bases removed from V and 0 bases from J, the gap between germline ends came to 15 bases. The CDR3 reads CASSISVRGSSGANVLTF. The CDR3, as DNA: TGTGCCAGTAGTATTTCAGTGAGGGGTAGCTCTGGGGCCAACGTCCTGACTTTC.

The chain employs TRBV7-2 and TRBJ2-5; D is unresolved. Germline-derived CDR1 and CDR2 are SGHTA and FQGNSA. V lost 0 bases, J lost 10 bases, and 9 bases lay in between. This CDR3 comprises 12 residues. As DNA, the CDR3 is TGTGCCAGCAGCTTAGCCCGTGGCGACCAGTACTTC. Protein: CASSLARGDQYF.

V is TRBV7-8 and J is TRBJ2-7; D gene unclear. V was pared by 3 bases and J by 7 bases, with 7 bases between. From germline, CDR1 is SGHVS and CDR2 FQNEAQ. The CDR3 contains 11 residues. The CDR3 spells CASSFTGEQYF. CDR3 sequence (DNA): TGTGCCAGCAGCTTCACTGGTGAGCAGTACTTC.

J is TRBJ2-1 and V is TRBV11-3; D is unclear. The CDR3 totals 13 residues. CDR1 and CDR2 from the germline V gene are SGHNT and YENEEA. Trimming pared 2 bases from V and 6 bases from J, leaving 8 bases between. The DNA for the CDR3 is TGTGCCAGCAGCTTATTGGCGCGCAATGAGCAGTTCTTC. Protein product: CASSLLARNEQFF.

This chain joins TRBV29-1 and TRBJ2-2; D uncertain. CDR3 length: 14 residues. Looked up from germline, CDR1 is SQVTM and CDR2 is ANQGSEA. CDR3 DNA sequence: TGCACCATAACAAATCAGGTTGCTGGCGGGGAGCTGTTTTTT. As protein: CTITNQVAGGELFF.

The chain joins TRBV2 to TRBJ2-1; possibly TRBD1 for D (6 bases). The V end lost 6 bases, the J end lost 7 bases, and 22 bases lay between the germline ends. The CDR3 covers 16 residues. Germline CDR1 reads SNHLY; CDR2 reads FYNNEI. The CDR3 sequence: CASSEKRDKGRNEQFF. The CDR3 bases are TGTGCCAGCAGCGAGAAACGGGACAAGGGCAGGAATGAGCAGTTCTTC. The full variable domain, its missing parts supplied by reference TRBV2 and TRBJ2-1, is EPEVTQTPSHQVTQMGQEVILRCVPISNHLYFYWYRQILGQKVEFLVSFYNNEISEKSEIFDDQFSVERPDGSNFTLKIRSTKLEDSAMYFCASSEKRDKGRNEQFFGPGTRLTVL.

The V gene is TRBV2, the J gene TRBJ2-5; TRBD2 agrees at 7 bases. This CDR3 contains 12 residues. Germline CDR1 reads SNHLY; CDR2 reads FYNNEI. The V gene end was trimmed by 7 bases and the J gene end by 4 bases; junction bases not matched to a gene: 3. CDR3 residues: CASKSSGETQYF. The CDR3 nucleotides read TGTGCCAGCAAATCTAGCGGAGAGACCCAGTACTTC.

The chain employs TRBV20-1 and TRBJ1-1, with unresolved D. CDR1 and CDR2 (germline): DFQATT, SNEGSKA (reference sequence). With 7 bases removed from V and 5 bases from J, the gap between germline ends came to 11 bases. This CDR3 is 11 amino acids long. The CDR3 DNA reads as TGCAGTGGAGCACATCGAACTGAAGCTTTCTTT. Encoded protein: CSGAHRTEAFF.

The chain employs TRBV11-2 and TRBJ2-1; TRBD2 agrees at 9 bases. CDR1 is SGHAT and CDR2 is FQNNGV in the germline V gene. The V and J ends lost 2 bases and 8 bases, in that order; junction bases with no gene match: 13. This CDR3 contains 17 residues. The CDR3 coding sequence is TGTGCCAGCAGCTTAATACGAGGTAGCGGGAGTTTGTATGAGCAGTTCTTC. It translates to CASSLIRGSGSLYEQFF.

This clone was found once. The V gene is TRBV6-1, the J gene TRBJ1-5; D ambiguous. The V and J ends lost 1 base and 7 bases respectively, with 8 bases between them. The CDR3 runs to 13 residues. Germline assignment: CDR1 MNHNS and CDR2 SASEGT. CDR3 protein: CASSEVWAQPQHF. For the CDR3, the DNA is TGTGCCAGCAGTGAAGTGTGGGCCCAGCCCCAGCATTTT.

The DNA for the CDR3 is TGCGCCAGCAATACCGGGACAGGGATATTTTCCGCTCAGTTCTTC. Translated: CASNTGTGIFSAQFF. The chain couples TRBV10-1 to TRBJ2-1; TRBD1 aligns across 9 bases. The germline V gene encodes CDR1 WNHNN and CDR2 SYGVQD (reference sequence). The CDR3 has 15 residues. V lost 7 bases and J lost 13; bases outside the gene matches: 17.